What follows are 26 T cell receptor beta chains derived from one specimen sequenced in a study of blood T cell repertoires in COVID-19. Only in-frame clones appear in the TCRdb table, and some are missing; sequencing was by immunoSEQ multiplex PCR. Of 200,000 to 250,000 clones in the sample, more than 80% are singletons; the top ten hold roughly 1.8%. Sequenced: PBMCs or T cells enriched from blood (not recorded which). Receptors were obtained from a man aged 55-75 years who had recovered from COVID-19.

This clone has only a few counts. The V call is TRBV29-1, the J call TRBJ1-1, with D hard to call. Trimming took 7 bases from V and 0 from J, leaving 9 bases between them. Per germline, CDR1 SQVTM and CDR2 ANQGSEA. The CDR3 runs to 12 residues. CDR3 DNA: TGCAGCGCTGGGAGCATGAACACTGAAGCTTTCTTT. This gives the protein CSAGSMNTEAFF.

This clone has just one count. Other DNA sequences in this specimen translate into the identical CDR3. The gene calls are TRBV3-1 (or the pseudogene TRBV3-2) and TRBJ1-2; D possibly corresponds to TRBD1 (5 bases). This CDR3 spans 14 amino acids. Germline values: CDR1 LGHDT, CDR2 YNNKEL (reference sequence). With 1 base removed from V and 2 bases from J, the gap between germline ends came to 8 bases. The CDR3: CASSQGGGNYGYTF. The CDR3, as DNA: TGTGCCAGCAGCCAAGGGGGGGGAAACTATGGCTACACCTTC.

The chain joins TRBV7-9 to TRBJ1-6; D may be TRBD1 (5 bases). Looked up from germline, CDR1 is SEHNR and CDR2 is FQNEAQ (reference sequence). V gave up 1 base and J gave up 9 bases, with 16 bases separating them. This CDR3 is built from 16 residues. The CDR3 bases are TGTGCCAGCAGCTTAGGAGCCGACAGAGGACGTTCACCCCTCCACTTT. It is translated as CASSLGADRGRSPLHF.

The chain carries TRBV18 and TRBJ1-4; no definite D call. Between the trimmed V and J ends, which lost 2 bases and 8 bases, there was a span of 9 bases. Germline V gives CDR1 KGHSH, CDR2 LQKENI. CDR3 length: 13 residues. CDR3 sequence reads: CASSPGLHEKLFF. CDR3 in DNA: TGTGCCAGCTCACCAGGGCTACACGAAAAACTGTTTTTT.

The chain has TRBV5-6 and TRBJ1-5, with D possibly TRBD1 on 5 matching bases. CDR3 size: 13 residues. CDR1 SGHDT and CDR2 YYEEEE come from the germline V gene. V was clipped by 5 bases and J by 8 bases, with 14 bases between them. In DNA form, the CDR3 reads TGTGCCAGCAGTATAGGACCGGGGGAGCCCCAGCATTTT. It encodes CASSIGPGEPQHF. The full variable domain, rest sourced from reference TRBV5-6 and TRBJ1-5, is DAGVTQSPTHLIKTRGQQVTLRCSPKSGHDTVSWYQQALGQGPQFIFQYYEEEERQRGNFPDRFSGHQFPNYSSELNVNALLLGDSALYLCASSIGPGEPQHFGDGTRLSIL.

The chain has TRBV19 and TRBJ1-6, with TRBD1 as a possible D gene (5 bases). V was cut by 3 bases and J by 9 bases, with 6 bases left in between. CDR3 size: 12 residues. The germline gives CDR1 LNHDA, CDR2 SQIVND (reference sequence). The CDR3 protein is CASSMGLSPLHF. In DNA form, the CDR3 reads TGTGCCAGTAGTATGGGGCTTTCACCCCTCCACTTT.

The V call is TRBV19, the J call TRBJ1-5, with D perhaps TRBD1 (6 bases). Germline loops: CDR1 LNHDA, CDR2 SQIVND (reference sequence). This CDR3 comprises 15 residues. V was shortened by 4 bases and J by 7 bases, with 17 bases between the two germline ends. The CDR3 bases are TGTGCCAGTAGTACGGGCGACAGGCGAGGCCAGCCCCAGCATTTT. This translates into CASSTGDRRGQPQHF.

This chain links TRBV5-5 with TRBJ2-7; D gene uncertain. Trimming pared 6 bases from V and 6 bases from J, leaving 10 bases between. The CDR3 loop spans 11 amino acids. The V gene's germline CDR1 is SGHKS and CDR2 YYEKEE (reference sequence). In DNA form, the CDR3 reads TGTGCCAGCATCTCACGAGGCGAGCAGTACTTC. Protein: CASISRGEQYF.

This chain uses TRBV7-3 with TRBJ2-6, with 7 bases fitting TRBD1. V trimming: 5 bases; J trimming: 0 bases; junction bases outside the gene matches: 7. This CDR3 spans 17 amino acids. Per germline, CDR1 SGHTA and CDR2 FQGTGA. CDR3 nucleotide sequence: TGTGCCAGCAGCCCGGGACAGCGGATCTCTGGGGCCAACGTCCTGACTTTC. Its protein is CASSPGQRISGANVLTF.

This chain joins TRBV4-3 and TRBJ1-2, with unresolved D. This CDR3 is 14 amino acids long. Deletions cut 0 bases from V and 7 bases from J, with 12 bases between. Germline V gene data show CDR1 as LGHNA and CDR2 as YSLEER. CDR3 loop: CASSQDTSRSGYTF. The DNA for the CDR3 is TGCGCCAGCAGCCAAGATACGTCCCGGAGTGGCTACACCTTC.

This rearrangement joins TRBV19 to TRBJ2-3, with D unclear. Germline lookup yields CDR1 LNHDA and CDR2 SQIVND (reference sequence). Trimming took off 3 bases at V and 0 bases at J, with 7 bases between the two ends. The CDR3 covers 14 residues. CDR3 in DNA: TGTGCCAGTAGTATCAGTGGTAGCACAGATACGCAGTATTTT. The encoded protein is CASSISGSTDTQYF.

This sequence joins TRBV4-1 and TRBJ2-2; a weak D match, TRBD1 (5 bases). From germline, CDR1 is MGHRA and CDR2 YSYEKL. This CDR3 spans 17 amino acids. Trimming cost V 4 bases and J 1 base, with 16 bases left between them. The CDR3 is CASSPNSAGKNTGELFF. The CDR3 bases are TGCGCCAGCAGCCCCAACTCGGCAGGGAAGAACACCGGGGAGCTGTTTTTT.

This chain links TRBV5-1 with TRBJ1-4; a possible D gene is TRBD1 (6 bases). Germline CDR1 and CDR2: SGHRS and YFSETQ. V lost 4 bases to trimming and J lost 5 bases, with 9 bases between them. The CDR3 has 13 residues. This CDR3 reads CASSPGQNEKLFF. The CDR3 DNA reads TGCGCCAGCAGCCCGGGACAAAATGAAAAACTGTTTTTT. The full variable domain, in which reference TRBV5-1 and TRBJ1-4 provide the parts outside the CDR3, is KAGVTQTPRYLIKTRGQQVTLSCSPISGHRSVSWYQQTPGQGLQFLFEYFSETQRNKGNFPGRFSGRQFSNSRSEMNVSTLELGDSALYLCASSPGQNEKLFFGSGTQLSVL.

V and J are TRBV18 and TRBJ1-1; TRBD1 agrees at 7 bases. The V and J ends lost 5 bases and 0 bases, in that order; junction bases with no gene match: 6. Germline V CDR1 and CDR2: KGHSH, LQKENI. There are 15 residues in the CDR3. CDR3 coding DNA: TGTGCCAGCTCATTTACAGACAGGGTGAACACTGAAGCTTTCTTT. This sequence encodes CASSFTDRVNTEAFF.

The CDR3 protein is CASSYSPRGEGYGYTF. CDR3 in DNA: TGTGCCAGCAGTTACTCCCCGCGAGGAGAGGGCTATGGCTACACCTTC. The rearrangement links TRBV6-5 to TRBJ1-2, with D uncertain. The CDR3 is made up of 16 amino acids. The V gene's germline CDR1 is MNHEY and CDR2 SVGAGI. Trimming stripped 0 bases from V and 4 bases from J, with 15 bases between.

The rearrangement joins TRBV4-1 to TRBJ1-2; 8 bases map to TRBD1. Germline V lookup: CDR1 MGHRA, CDR2 YSYEKL. The CDR3 contains 17 residues. Trimming removed 0 bases from V and 4 bases from J; junction bases left unmatched: 10. CDR3 amino acids: CASSQEAGAGGAYGYTF. Written as DNA, the CDR3 is TGCGCCAGCAGCCAAGAGGCAGGGGCAGGGGGCGCCTATGGCTACACCTTC.

This chain joins TRBV2 and TRBJ2-6, with D hard to call. The CDR3 has 16 residues. The germline V gene encodes CDR1 SNHLY and CDR2 FYNNEI. Trimming left V 0 bases short and J 2 bases short, with 8 bases between. CDR3 loop: CASSEALGAGANVLTF. CDR3 nucleotides: TGTGCCAGCAGTGAAGCGCTAGGCGCTGGGGCCAACGTCCTGACTTTC.

CDR3 sequence (DNA): TGTGCCACCAGCAGAGATCTGGGCAGGGGTGAGTCACCCCTCCACTTT. As protein: CATSRDLGRGESPLHF. The chain is built from TRBV15 and TRBJ1-6; tentatively, D is TRBD1 (6 bases). The germline V and J ends were trimmed by 0 bases and 10 bases, with 16 bases remaining between them. Germline V gives CDR1 LNHNV, CDR2 YYDKDF (reference sequence). The CDR3 length is 16 residues. The complete variable domain, with remaining parts taken from reference TRBV15 and TRBJ1-6, reads DAMVIQNPRYQVTQFGKPVTLSCSQTLNHNVMYWYQQKSSQAPKLLFHYYDKDFNNEADTPDNFQSRRPNTSFCFLDIRSPGLGDTAMYLCATSRDLGRGESPLHFGNGTRLTVT.

This clone has a handful of counts. The genes are TRBV23-1 and TRBJ2-7; 8 bases are a match to TRBD1. TRBV23-1 is classed as an ORF, of uncertain function. This CDR3 has 15 residues. V was pared by 3 bases and J by 0 bases, with 4 bases of the junction left unmatched. The CDR3 is CASSHPGGASYEQYF. The CDR3 region has the DNA TGCGCCAGCAGTCATCCAGGGGGCGCCTCCTACGAGCAGTACTTC.

This chain links TRBV5-1 with TRBJ1-2; 10 bases map to TRBD1. The germline V gene encodes CDR1 SGHRS and CDR2 YFSETQ. V was clipped by 0 bases and J by 7 bases; unmatched bases: 6. The CDR3 runs to 15 residues. The DNA for the CDR3 is TGCGCCAGCAGCTTGGGGGGGACAGGGGCGAGTGGCTACACCTTC. Translating it yields CASSLGGTGASGYTF.

This sequence joins TRBV7-2 and TRBJ2-3, with 8 nucleotides matching TRBD2. The CDR3 spans 14 residues. Trimming removed 7 bases from V and 11 bases from J; junction bases left unmatched: 14. CDR1 and CDR2 from the germline V gene are SGHTA and FQGNSA. CDR3 region: CASISRPAGVRQYF. In nucleotides, the CDR3 is TGTGCCAGCATCTCGAGACCAGCGGGGGTTCGGCAGTATTTT.

The chain uses TRBV7-3 and TRBJ2-1; D gene ambiguous. Deletions cut 1 base from V and 5 bases from J, with 6 bases between. The germline gives CDR1 SGHTA, CDR2 FQGTGA. The CDR3 contains 13 residues. The CDR3 region is CASSLSTNNEQFF. The CDR3 region has the DNA TGTGCCAGCAGCTTAAGCACTAACAATGAGCAGTTCTTC.

The chain links TRBV24-1 to TRBJ2-3, with 9 bases identical to TRBD1. CDR1 and CDR2 (germline): KGHDR, SFDVKD. The CDR3 covers 13 residues. The junction had 2 bases not matched to a gene; V was cut back by 4 bases and J by 7 bases. As DNA, the CDR3 is TGTGCCACCAGTGAGACAGGGGGGTATACGCAGTATTTT. This translates into CATSETGGYTQYF.

J is TRBJ1-4 and V is TRBV10-3; 11 bases are shared with TRBD1. In germline, CDR1 is ENHRY, CDR2 SYGVKD. The CDR3 covers 15 residues. V dropped 4 bases and J dropped 8; count of bases not matched to a gene: 6. CDR3 nucleotides: TGTGCCATCAGTGTGGGACAGGGGGACGGAGAAAAACTGTTTTTT. Protein product: CAISVGQGDGEKLFF.

V gene TRBV18 combines with J gene TRBJ1-3, with a possible D match to TRBD1 (6 bases). The V and J ends lost 0 bases and 4 bases respectively, with 13 bases between them. The CDR3 extends over 16 amino acids. Germline V CDR1 and CDR2: KGHSH, LQKENI. The CDR3 region is CASSPPQGFVGNTIYF. In DNA, the CDR3 is TGTGCCAGCTCACCACCCCAGGGGTTCGTCGGAAACACCATATATTTT. Full variable domain (remainder filled in from reference TRBV18 and TRBJ1-3): NAGVMQNPRHLVRRRGQEARLRCSPMKGHSHVYWYRQLPEEGLKFMVYLQKENIIDESGMPKERFSAEFPKEGPSILRIQQVVRGDSAAYFCASSPPQGFVGNTIYFGEGSWLTVV.

This chain joins TRBV6-1 and TRBJ1-6; TRBD1 might be the D (5 bases). This CDR3 spans 19 amino acids. V was cut by 0 bases and J by 0 bases, with 15 bases left in between. Germline CDR1 and CDR2: MNHNS and SASEGT. The CDR3 is CASSEAEFRGFSYNSPLHF. Here the CDR3 DNA reads TGTGCCAGCAGTGAAGCGGAATTTAGGGGTTTCTCCTATAATTCACCCCTCCACTTT.